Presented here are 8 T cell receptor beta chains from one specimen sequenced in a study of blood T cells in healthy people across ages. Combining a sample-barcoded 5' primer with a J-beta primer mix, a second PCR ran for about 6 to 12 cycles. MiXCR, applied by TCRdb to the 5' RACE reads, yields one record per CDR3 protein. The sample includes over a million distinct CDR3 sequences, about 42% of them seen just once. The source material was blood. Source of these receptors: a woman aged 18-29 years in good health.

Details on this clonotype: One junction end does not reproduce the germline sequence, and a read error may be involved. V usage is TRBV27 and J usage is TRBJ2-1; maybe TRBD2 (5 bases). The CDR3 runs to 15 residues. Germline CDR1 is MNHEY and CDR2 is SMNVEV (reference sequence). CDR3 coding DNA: TGTGCCAGCAGTCCCGGGATTAGCCGATACAGTGAGCAGTTCTTC. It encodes CASSPGISRYSEQFF.

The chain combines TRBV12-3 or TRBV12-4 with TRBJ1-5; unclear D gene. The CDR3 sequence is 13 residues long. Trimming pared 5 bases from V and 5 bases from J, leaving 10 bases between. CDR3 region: CASSVLRYQPQHF. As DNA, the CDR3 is TGTGCCAGCAGTGTATTGAGGTATCAGCCCCAGCATTTT.

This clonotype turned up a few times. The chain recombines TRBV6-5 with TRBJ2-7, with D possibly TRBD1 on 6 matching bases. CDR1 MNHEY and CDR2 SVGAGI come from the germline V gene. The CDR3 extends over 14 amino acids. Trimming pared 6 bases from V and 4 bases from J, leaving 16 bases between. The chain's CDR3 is CASSPTDRFYEQYF. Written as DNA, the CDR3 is TGTGCCAGCAGCCCGACGGACAGATTTTACGAGCAGTACTTC.

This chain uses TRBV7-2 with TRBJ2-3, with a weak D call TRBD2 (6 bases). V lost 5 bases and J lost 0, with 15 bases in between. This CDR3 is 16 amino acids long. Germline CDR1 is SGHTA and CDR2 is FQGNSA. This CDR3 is CASSAVRRGSTDTQYF. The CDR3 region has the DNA TGTGCCAGCAGCGCGGTTAGGCGGGGCAGCACAGATACGCAGTATTTT. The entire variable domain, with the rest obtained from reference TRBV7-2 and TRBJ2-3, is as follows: GAGVSQSPSNKVTEKGKDVELRCDPISGHTALYWYRQSLGQGLEFLIYFQGNSAPDKSGLPSDRFSAERTGGSVSTLTIQRTQQEDSAVYLCASSAVRRGSTDTQYFGPGTRLTVL.

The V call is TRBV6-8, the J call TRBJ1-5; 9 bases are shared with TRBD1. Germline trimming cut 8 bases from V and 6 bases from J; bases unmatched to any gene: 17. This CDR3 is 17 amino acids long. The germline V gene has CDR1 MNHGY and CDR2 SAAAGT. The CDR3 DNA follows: TGTGCCAGCCCCTCCTCCGGGACAGGGAAGGCAATTCAGCCCCAGCATTTT. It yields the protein CASPSSGTGKAIQPQHF.

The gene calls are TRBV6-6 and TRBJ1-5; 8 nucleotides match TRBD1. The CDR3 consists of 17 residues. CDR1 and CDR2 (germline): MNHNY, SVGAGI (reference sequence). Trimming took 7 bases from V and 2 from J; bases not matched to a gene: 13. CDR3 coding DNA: TGTGCCAGCAAAGACAGGGGAGGATGGGAGGGCAATCAGCCCCAGCATTTT. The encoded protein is CASKDRGGWEGNQPQHF.

The CDR3 loop reads CASSLGDSTYGYTF. The DNA of the CDR3 is TGTGCCAGCAGCTTAGGGGACAGCACGTATGGCTACACCTTC. The chain employs TRBV7-9 and TRBJ1-2, with 7 bases lining up with TRBD1. Losses at the gene ends were 1 base for V and 5 bases for J; bases not matched to a gene: 4. The germline V gene has CDR1 SEHNR and CDR2 FQNEAQ (reference sequence). This CDR3 contains 14 residues.

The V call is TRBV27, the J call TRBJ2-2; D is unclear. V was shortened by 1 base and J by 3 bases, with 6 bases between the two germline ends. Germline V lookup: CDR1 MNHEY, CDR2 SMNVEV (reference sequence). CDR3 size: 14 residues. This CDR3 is CASSLFDDTGELFF. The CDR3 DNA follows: TGTGCCAGCAGTTTATTTGATGACACCGGGGAGCTGTTTTTT.